The 29 T cell receptor beta chains listed next were all sequenced from one sample in a study of T-cell memory formation after mild COVID-19. One entry per CDR3 protein results from TCRdb running MiXCR on the 5' RACE reads. Found here are 430,000 or so distinct CDR3 sequences, about 23% of them singletons; the top ten hold around 12%. Sequencing input: PBMCs or a T cell subset sorted from them (not recorded which). These receptors were taken from an adult woman who had mild COVID-19 (a few samples of this study predate the infection). Cell type and time point are not known.

There are a few counts of this clonotype. This rearrangement joins TRBV11-1 to TRBJ2-1; 9 positions match TRBD2. CDR1 SGHAT and CDR2 FQDESV come from the germline V gene (reference sequence). The CDR3 runs 15 residues. The trim removed 7 bases at V and 2 bases at J, leaving 6 bases unmatched. The CDR3 sequence: CASKRVAGAYNEQFF. CDR3 DNA sequence: TGTGCCAGCAAGAGGGTAGCGGGGGCCTACAATGAGCAGTTCTTC.

The rearrangement uses TRBV11-2 and TRBJ2-7, with no clear D. Trimming took 2 bases from V and 5 from J, leaving 10 bases between them. In germline, CDR1 is SGHAT, CDR2 FQNNGV. This CDR3 is 13 amino acids long. The CDR3 sequence: CASSLQVMDEQYF. DNA of the CDR3: TGTGCCAGCAGCTTACAGGTAATGGACGAGCAGTACTTC.

This clonotype has just a few counts. As DNA, the CDR3 is TGTGCCAGCAGCCGGGGACTAGCGGGGTATCCCTACGAGCAGTACTTC. Protein: CASSRGLAGYPYEQYF. The gene calls are TRBV7-2 and TRBJ2-7, with TRBD2 matching over 13 bases. The germline V gene has CDR1 SGHTA and CDR2 FQGNSA. After removal of 5 bases from V and 2 bases from J, the junction contained 6 bases not matched to a gene. The CDR3 is 16 residues long.

The gene calls are TRBV27 and TRBJ2-3, with TRBD1 matching 9 bases. V lost 3 bases and J lost 2; bases outside the gene matches: 9. Germline-derived CDR1 and CDR2 are MNHEY and SMNVEV (reference sequence). The CDR3 totals 17 residues. The CDR3 spells CASSFTGGSLLTDTQYF. CDR3 DNA sequence: TGTGCCAGCAGTTTCACAGGGGGCTCCCTCCTCACAGATACGCAGTATTTT.

V usage is TRBV12-3 or TRBV12-4 and J usage is TRBJ1-2; no clear D. The CDR3 has 13 amino acids. Trimming pared 3 bases from V and 2 bases from J, leaving 7 bases between. CDR3 sequence: CASSFSQNYGYTF. Here the CDR3 DNA reads TGTGCCAGCAGTTTTTCCCAAAACTATGGCTACACCTTC.

The table lists this clonotype with many counts. The chain uses TRBV6-4 and TRBJ2-3, with D possibly matching TRBD1 (6 bases). Trimming removed 6 bases at V and 0 bases at J, with 13 bases between. CDR1 and CDR2 from the germline V gene are MRHNA and SNTAGT. The CDR3 runs 15 residues. The CDR3 loop is CASSRTDSSTDTQYF. The CDR3 DNA reads TGTGCCAGCAGCAGGACAGACTCTAGCACAGATACGCAGTATTTT.

This clonotype was detected a few times. The V call is TRBV5-1, the J call TRBJ2-6; no clear D gene. There are 16 residues in the CDR3. Germline V gives CDR1 SGHRS, CDR2 YFSETQ. Between the trimmed V and J ends, which lost 0 bases and 0 bases, there was a span of 7 bases. The CDR3 spells CASSLDSASGANVLTF. In nucleotides, the CDR3 is TGCGCCAGCAGCTTGGACAGCGCCTCTGGGGCCAACGTCCTGACTTTC.

CDR3 residues: CASSPSASTDTQYF. The CDR3 DNA reads as TGTGCCAGCAGCCCTAGCGCTAGCACAGATACGCAGTATTTT. The chain employs TRBV7-9 and TRBJ2-3; D might be TRBD2 (6 bases). This CDR3 is built from 14 residues. V was trimmed by 5 bases and J by 0 bases, leaving 9 bases between them. CDR1 is SEHNR and CDR2 is FQNEAQ in the germline V gene (reference sequence).

At least ten counts were recorded for this clonotype. The chain uses TRBV5-1 and TRBJ2-1, with 7 bases lining up with TRBD1. This CDR3 region has 12 residues. The trim removed 4 bases at V and 7 bases at J, leaving 2 bases unmatched. Germline V CDR1 and CDR2: SGHRS, YFSETQ. For the CDR3, the DNA is TGCGCCAGCAGCGCACAGGGGAATGAGCAGTTCTTC. Encoded protein: CASSAQGNEQFF.

V and J are TRBV12-3 or TRBV12-4 and TRBJ1-1; D not certain. The V and J ends lost 5 bases and 7 bases respectively, with 11 bases between them. The length of the CDR3 is 12 residues. The CDR3 reads CASSPIAGEAFF. DNA for the CDR3: TGTGCCAGCAGTCCCATCGCAGGTGAAGCTTTCTTT.

This chain joins TRBV4-1 and TRBJ1-1; D not certain. Germline V gene lookup returns CDR1 MGHRA and CDR2 YSYEKL. V was trimmed by 1 base and J by 1 base, leaving 13 bases between them. The CDR3 is 16 residues long. The CDR3 DNA follows: TGCGCCAGCAGCCAAGGACCGCTCACGGCGAACACTGAAGCTTTCTTT. Translation: CASSQGPLTANTEAFF.

This clonotype has only a few counts. The genes are TRBV15 and TRBJ2-1; D unclear. The CDR3 has 15 residues. V dropped 0 bases and J dropped 6 bases, with 12 bases sitting between them. CDR1 LNHNV and CDR2 YYDKDF come from the germline V gene (reference sequence). The CDR3 region has the DNA TGTGCCACCAGCAGAGATTTCGAGAGAACCAATGAGCAGTTCTTC. Translation: CATSRDFERTNEQFF.

V and J are TRBV30 and TRBJ2-2; 10 positions agree with TRBD2. There are 15 residues in the CDR3. Germline values: CDR1 GTSNPN, CDR2 SVGIG (reference sequence). The junction had 3 bases not matched to a gene; V was cut back by 1 base and J by 4 bases. CDR3 loop: CAWSGLAGATGELFF. The CDR3 nucleotides read TGTGCCTGGAGTGGCCTAGCGGGAGCCACCGGGGAGCTGTTTTTT.

The chain has TRBV5-1 and TRBJ2-7; D might be TRBD1 or TRBD2, each matching 5 bases. The germline V gene has CDR1 SGHRS and CDR2 YFSETQ. The CDR3 loop spans 16 amino acids. V was cut by 4 bases and J by 0 bases, with 17 bases left in between. CDR3 nucleotides: TGCGCCAGCAGCGCCGGGGACGACGGTAGCTCCTACGAGCAGTACTTC. Its protein is CASSAGDDGSSYEQYF.

The genes are TRBV12-3 or TRBV12-4 and TRBJ1-5; 7 bases are a match to TRBD1. After removal of 5 bases from V and 6 bases from J, the junction contained 4 bases not matched to a gene. The CDR3 is 13 residues long. The CDR3 coding sequence is TGTGCCAGCAGTCCGACAGGGATTCAGCCCCAGCATTTT. This codes for CASSPTGIQPQHF.

This chain connects TRBV11-2 to TRBJ2-2; D is possibly TRBD2 (7 bases). The CDR3 is 17 residues long. Germline lookup yields CDR1 SGHAT and CDR2 FQNNGV. The germline V and J ends were trimmed by 5 bases and 2 bases, with 18 bases remaining between them. CDR3 sequence: CASSLNPGGLNTGELFF. In DNA form, the CDR3 reads TGTGCCAGCAGCCTTAACCCGGGGGGCCTTAACACCGGGGAGCTGTTTTTT. Full variable domain (remainder filled in from reference TRBV11-2 and TRBJ2-2): EAGVAQSPRYKIIEKRQSVAFWCNPISGHATLYWYQQILGQGPKLLIQFQNNGVVDDSQLPKDRFSAERLKGVDSTLKIQPAKLEDSAVYLCASSLNPGGLNTGELFFGEGSRLTVL.

With respect to this clonotype: A read error may produce the germline difference seen at one junction end. The chain has TRBV29-1 and TRBJ1-2; D is unclear. The CDR3 runs 10 residues. Germline-derived CDR1 and CDR2 are SQVTM and ANQGSEA. This CDR3 is CSFEDYGYTF. The CDR3 DNA sequence: TGCAGCTTTGAAGACTATGGCTACACCTTC.

The chain links TRBV7-9 to TRBJ1-1, with 9 positions matching TRBD1. CDR3 length: 17 residues. The germline CDR1 and CDR2 sequences are SEHNR and FQNEAQ (reference sequence). The V and J ends lost 3 bases and 1 base, in that order; junction bases with no gene match: 9. The CDR3 here is CASSFRGQGLTNTEAFF. In nucleotides, the CDR3 is TGTGCCAGCAGCTTTAGGGGACAGGGTTTAACGAACACTGAAGCTTTCTTT.

This clonotype appeared a few times. This chain uses TRBV7-9 with TRBJ2-5; D perhaps matches TRBD2 (6 bases). Trimming shortened V by 1 base and J by 5 bases, and 20 bases separated the two germline ends. The CDR3 covers 17 residues. The germline CDR1 and CDR2 sequences are SEHNR and FQNEAQ (reference sequence). The CDR3 nucleotides read TGTGCCAGCAGCTTAGGCCGCGGGGCAGGGAAGTCGGAGACCCAGTACTTC. Amino acids: CASSLGRGAGKSETQYF.

This chain uses TRBV5-6 with TRBJ2-7, with TRBD1 as a possible D gene (5 bases). The CDR3 loop spans 14 amino acids. The V and J ends lost 0 bases and 3 bases respectively, with 10 bases between them. Germline loops: CDR1 SGHDT, CDR2 YYEEEE. Here the CDR3 DNA reads TGTGCCAGCAGCTTGGGAGACAGCTTCTACGAGCAGTACTTC. This codes for CASSLGDSFYEQYF.

The chain combines TRBV9 with TRBJ2-2; D might be TRBD1 (6 bases). Germline CDR1 reads SGDLS; CDR2 reads YYNGEE. The V and J ends lost 0 bases and 2 bases respectively, with 8 bases between them. The CDR3 length is 15 residues. In nucleotides, the CDR3 is TGTGCCAGCAGCGTAGGGACAGCAAACACCGGGGAGCTGTTTTTT. Translating it yields CASSVGTANTGELFF.

The chain uses TRBV2 and TRBJ1-2; D perhaps matches TRBD1 (6 bases). V was clipped by 6 bases and J by 4 bases, with 21 bases between them. CDR1 and CDR2 (germline): SNHLY, FYNNEI. The CDR3 extends over 16 amino acids. CDR3 DNA sequence: TGTGCCAGCAGCGAGGGATGGGGCAGGGGAAGCTATGGCTACACCTTC. Translation: CASSEGWGRGSYGYTF.

V and J are TRBV9 and TRBJ2-7; TRBD2 agrees at 8 bases. CDR3 length equals 16 residues. The J segment lost 5 bases and the V segment lost 3 bases, leaving 13 bases of the junction unmatched. Germline values: CDR1 SGDLS, CDR2 YYNGEE. CDR3 amino acids: CASSASTGGASNEQYF. The CDR3 DNA reads TGTGCCAGCAGCGCCTCAACCGGGGGGGCGTCTAACGAGCAGTACTTC. Full variable domain (missing parts from reference TRBV9 and TRBJ2-7): DSGVTQTPKHLITATGQRVTLRCSPRSGDLSVYWYQQSLDQGLQFLIQYYNGEERAKGNILERFSAQQFPDLHSELNLSSLELGDSALYFCASSASTGGASNEQYFGPGTRLTVT.

This clonotype was seen a handful of times. The chain uses TRBV28 and TRBJ2-7; D not resolved. The CDR3 runs to 14 residues. The V gene's germline CDR1 is MDHEN and CDR2 SYDVKM. Trimming removed 2 bases from V and 4 bases from J, with 12 bases in between. As DNA, the CDR3 is TGTGCCAGCAGTTTAGCGGTCGAGGTTTACGAGCAGTACTTC. Protein: CASSLAVEVYEQYF.

The V and J genes are TRBV4-1 and TRBJ1-3, with D perhaps matching TRBD1 (6 bases). This CDR3 is built from 16 residues. The V end was cut by 3 bases, the J end by 3 bases, with 15 bases between. The germline gives CDR1 MGHRA, CDR2 YSYEKL. The CDR3 region is CASSQASGTLGNTIYF. CDR3 nucleotide sequence: TGCGCCAGCAGCCAGGCTTCCGGGACACTTGGAAACACCATATATTTT.

This clonotype turned up a few times. The chain employs TRBV7-2 and TRBJ2-1, with a tentative D call TRBD1 (7 bases). Germline V gene lookup returns CDR1 SGHTA and CDR2 FQGNSA. The V end lost 4 bases, the J end lost 7 bases, and 17 bases lay between the germline ends. This CDR3 has 15 residues. In DNA form, the CDR3 reads TGTGCCAGCAGCTCCCCTGGCGGGACAGATAATGAGCAGTTCTTC. It encodes CASSSPGGTDNEQFF.

The CDR3 reads CASSLFTSGRSVGNEQFF. The CDR3 DNA is TGTGCCAGCAGCTTGTTCACTAGCGGGAGATCGGTGGGCAATGAGCAGTTCTTC. The chain couples TRBV5-6 to TRBJ2-1; TRBD2 matches at 11 bases. CDR3 size: 18 residues. CDR1 and CDR2 (germline): SGHDT, YYEEEE. Trimming cost V 1 base and J 6 bases; bases outside gene matches: 12. The whole variable domain, remainder taken from reference TRBV5-6 and TRBJ2-1, is DAGVTQSPTHLIKTRGQQVTLRCSPKSGHDTVSWYQQALGQGPQFIFQYYEEEERQRGNFPDRFSGHQFPNYSSELNVNALLLGDSALYLCASSLFTSGRSVGNEQFFGPGTRLTVL.

As for this clonotype: One end of the junction does not line up with germline, which may come from a read error. The V call is TRBV5-1, the J call TRBJ1-4; 10 bases map to TRBD1. Germline assignment: CDR1 SGHRS and CDR2 YFSETQ. This CDR3 has 13 amino acids. The CDR3 region has the DNA TGCGCCAGCAGCTCGGAACCGGGACAGGGGCAGGGGTTT. Residues: CASSSEPGQGQGF.

CDR3 residues: CASSVAGQGNQPQHF. The CDR3 coding sequence is TGTGCCAGCAGCGTAGCTGGGCAGGGGAATCAGCCCCAGCATTTT. The chain uses TRBV9 and TRBJ1-5, with D possibly matching TRBD1 (6 bases). CDR3 size: 15 residues. V dropped 0 bases and J dropped 4 bases, with 11 bases sitting between them. Germline CDR1 is SGDLS and CDR2 is YYNGEE. Together with reference TRBV9 and TRBJ1-5, the CDR3 gives the full variable domain: DSGVTQTPKHLITATGQRVTLRCSPRSGDLSVYWYQQSLDQGLQFLIQYYNGEERAKGNILERFSAQQFPDLHSELNLSSLELGDSALYFCASSVAGQGNQPQHFGDGTRLSIL.